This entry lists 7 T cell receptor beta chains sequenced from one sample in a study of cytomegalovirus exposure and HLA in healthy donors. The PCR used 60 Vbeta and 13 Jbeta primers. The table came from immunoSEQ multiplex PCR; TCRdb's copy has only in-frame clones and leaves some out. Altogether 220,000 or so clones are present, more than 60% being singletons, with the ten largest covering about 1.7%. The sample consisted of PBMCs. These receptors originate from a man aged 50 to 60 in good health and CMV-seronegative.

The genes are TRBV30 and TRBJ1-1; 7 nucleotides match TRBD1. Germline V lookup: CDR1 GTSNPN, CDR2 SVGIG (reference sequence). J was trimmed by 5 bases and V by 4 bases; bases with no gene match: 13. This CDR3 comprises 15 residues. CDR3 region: CAWTFQGVPETEAFF. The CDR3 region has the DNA TGTGCCTGGACCTTCCAGGGGGTGCCCGAGACTGAAGCTTTCTTT.

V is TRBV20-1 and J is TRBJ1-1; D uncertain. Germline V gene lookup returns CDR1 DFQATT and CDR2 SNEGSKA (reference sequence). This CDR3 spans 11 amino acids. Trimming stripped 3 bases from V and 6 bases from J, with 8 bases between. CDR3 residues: CSARDLAEAFF. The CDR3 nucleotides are TGCAGTGCTAGGGACTTGGCTGAAGCTTTCTTT.

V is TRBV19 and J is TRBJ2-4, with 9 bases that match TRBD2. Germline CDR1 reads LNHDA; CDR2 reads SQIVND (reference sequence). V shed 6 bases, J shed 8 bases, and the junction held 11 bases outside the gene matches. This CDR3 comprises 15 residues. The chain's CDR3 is CASRFGSGSGDIQYF. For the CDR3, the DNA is TGTGCCAGTAGATTTGGTAGCGGGAGTGGGGACATTCAGTACTTC.

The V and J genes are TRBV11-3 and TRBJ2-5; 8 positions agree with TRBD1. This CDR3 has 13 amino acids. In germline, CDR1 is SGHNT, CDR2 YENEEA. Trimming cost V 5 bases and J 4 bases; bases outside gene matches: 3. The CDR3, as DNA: TGTGCCAGCAGCCACGACAGGGGAGAGACCCAGTACTTC. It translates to CASSHDRGETQYF.

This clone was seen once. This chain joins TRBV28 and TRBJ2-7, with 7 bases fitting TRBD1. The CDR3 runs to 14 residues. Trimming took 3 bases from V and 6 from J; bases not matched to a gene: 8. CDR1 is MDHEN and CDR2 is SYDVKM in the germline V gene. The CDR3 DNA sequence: TGTGCCAGCAGTTTCCGCGGTACAGGGGCCGAGCAGTACTTC. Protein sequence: CASSFRGTGAEQYF.

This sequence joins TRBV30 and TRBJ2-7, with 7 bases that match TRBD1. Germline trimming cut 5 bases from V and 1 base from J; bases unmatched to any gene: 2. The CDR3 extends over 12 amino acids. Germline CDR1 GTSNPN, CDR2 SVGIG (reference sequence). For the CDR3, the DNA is TGTGCCTGGGACAGGGAGTCCTACGAGCAGTACTTC. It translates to CAWDRESYEQYF.

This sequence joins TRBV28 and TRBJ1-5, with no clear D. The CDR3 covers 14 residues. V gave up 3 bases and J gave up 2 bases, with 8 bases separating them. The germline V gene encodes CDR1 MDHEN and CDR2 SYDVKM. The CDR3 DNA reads TGTGCCAGCAGTTTGAGCCCCCGCAATCAGCCCCAGCATTTT. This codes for CASSLSPRNQPQHF.